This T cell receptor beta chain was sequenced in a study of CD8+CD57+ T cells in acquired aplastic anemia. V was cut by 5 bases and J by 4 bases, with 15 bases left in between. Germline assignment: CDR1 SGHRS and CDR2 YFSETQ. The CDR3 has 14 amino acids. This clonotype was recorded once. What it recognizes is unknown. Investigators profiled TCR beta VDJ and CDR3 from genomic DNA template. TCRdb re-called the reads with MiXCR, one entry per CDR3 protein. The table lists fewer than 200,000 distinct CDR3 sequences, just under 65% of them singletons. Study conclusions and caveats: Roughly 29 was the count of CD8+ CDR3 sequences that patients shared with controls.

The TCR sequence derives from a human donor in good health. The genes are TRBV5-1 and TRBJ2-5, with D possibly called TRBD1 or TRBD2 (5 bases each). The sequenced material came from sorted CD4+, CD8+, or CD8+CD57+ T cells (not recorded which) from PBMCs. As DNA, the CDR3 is TGCGCCAGCAGAGAGTCTGGGGGTGGAGAGACCCAGTACTTC. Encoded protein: CASRESGGGETQYF.